Listed below are T cell receptor beta chains from one sample, sequenced in a study of cytomegalovirus exposure and HLA in healthy donors. The repertoire was sequenced with immunoSEQ multiplex PCR; TCRdb's copy has only in-frame clones and lacks some. Among more than 90,000 clones listed, 82% were seen once. Sequenced: PBMCs. Receptors were obtained from a young man in good health and CMV-seropositive. The CDR3 runs from the conserved cysteine through the conserved F or W. D genes are given only for firm matches. Size is omitted from some rows. Given values are once, few, many or a class for expanded clones.

V gene	clone size	J gene	D gene	CDR3 DNA	CDR3 protein
TRBV5-1	NA	TRBJ2-3	NA	TGCGCCAGCAGCTTACAGGTCTCGACAGATACGCAGTATTTT	CASSLQVSTDTQYF
TRBV10-3	NA	TRBJ1-3	NA	TGTGCCACACAGAGCTCTGGAAACACCATATATTTT	CATQSSGNTIYF
TRBV14	NA	TRBJ1-1	TRBD1	TGTGCCAGCAGCCAAGATTGGGACAGGGGCCACGGAACACACGCTGAAGCTTTCTTT	CASSQDWDRGHGTHAEAFF
TRBV2	NA	TRBJ2-6	NA	TGTGCCAGCAGTGATCAAGGGGCAGGGGGGGCCAACGTCCTGACTTTC	CASSDQGAGGANVLTF
TRBV4-1	NA	TRBJ2-3	TRBD2	TGCGCCAGCAGCCTAGGACTAGCGGCTAGCACAGATACGCAGTATTTT	CASSLGLAASTDTQYF
TRBV7-2	once	TRBJ2-2	NA	TGTGCCAGCAGCGCGCAGAGGGCCGAATCCGGGGAGCTGTTTTTT	CASSAQRAESGELFF
TRBV28	NA	TRBJ1-6	TRBD1	TGTGCCAGCAGTTTAACAGGGGTCTCACCCCTCCACTTT	CASSLTGVSPLHF
TRBV5-6	NA	TRBJ1-2	NA	TGTGCCAGCAGCTTGGGGGGCGGATCCTTCTATGACTACACCTTC	CASSLGGGSFYDYTF
TRBV18	few	TRBJ1-4	NA	TGTGCCAGCTCCCTCAGAGGGAATGAAAAACTGTTTTTT	CASSLRGNEKLFF
TRBV28	NA	TRBJ2-5	NA	TGTGCCAGCAGTTTTACAGGGTGGGAGACCCAGTACTTC	CASSFTGWETQYF
TRBV4-2	NA	TRBJ1-2	TRBD1	TGTGCCAGCAGCCAAGGAGGGGGCCCAGATAACTATGGCTACACCTTC	CASSQGGGPDNYGYTF
TRBV9	once	TRBJ2-1	TRBD2	TGTGCCAGCACCCTGGGGGGACTAGCATCGCATGAGCAGTTCTTC	CASTLGGLASHEQFF
TRBV6-5	NA	TRBJ2-3	NA	TGTGCCAGCAGTTACGGGCGGGCAAGAGATACGCAGTATTTT	CASSYGRARDTQYF
TRBV7-8	NA	TRBJ2-3	TRBD2	TGTGCCAGCAGCTCCGGGACTACTAGCACAGATACGCAGTATTTT	CASSSGTTSTDTQYF
TRBV6-5	NA	TRBJ2-1	NA	TGTGCCAGCAAGGGTAGCGAGAACAATGAGCAGTTCTTC	CASKGSENNEQFF
TRBV6-1	NA	TRBJ2-5	TRBD2	TGTGCCAGCAGTGCGTGGCTAGCGGGAGATTTTGGAGAGACCCAGTACTTC	CASSAWLAGDFGETQYF
TRBV25-1	NA	TRBJ1-5	NA	TGTGCCAGCAGTGGGTGGGGAGGCGGAGGATCCCAGCATTTT	CASSGWGGGGSQHF
TRBV6-5	NA	TRBJ2-1	TRBD2	TGTGCCAGCAGTTACTCGTGGGGGAGCGGGGCTGAGCAGTTCTTC	CASSYSWGSGAEQFF
TRBV9	few	TRBJ1-5	NA	TGTGCCAGCAGCGTAACAGGGCGCCAGCCCCAGCATTTT	CASSVTGRQPQHF
TRBV29-1	NA	TRBJ2-2	TRBD2	TGCAGCGTTGAGCCCCCCGGGAGGCCTAACACCGGGGAGCTGTTTTTT	CSVEPPGRPNTGELFF
TRBV7-8	NA	TRBJ1-1	NA	TGTGCCAGCAGAAAGATGGGGGGTACTGAAGCTTTCTTT	CASRKMGGTEAFF
TRBV4-1	NA	TRBJ2-3	TRBD2	TGCGCCAGCAGCCCGAGGACTAGCGGGGGGAGGACGAGCACAGATACGCAGTATTTT	CASSPRTSGGRTSTDTQYF
TRBV29-1	NA	TRBJ2-1	TRBD2	TGCAGCGTTGCTCTAGCGGGAGTTTACAATGAGCAGTTCTTC	CSVALAGVYNEQFF
TRBV7-2	once	TRBJ2-5	NA	TGTGCCAGCAGCTTAGGGGGGCCTGGTCAGGAGACCCAGTACTTC	CASSLGGPGQETQYF
TRBV12-5	NA	TRBJ1-5	NA	TGTGCTAGTGGTTTGGGACAGGGCAATCAGCCCCAGCATTTT	CASGLGQGNQPQHF
TRBV28	NA	TRBJ2-6	NA	TGTGCCAGCAGTTTCTCGGGCTCTGGGGCCAACGTCCTGACTTTC	CASSFSGSGANVLTF
TRBV5-1	few	TRBJ2-3	NA	TGCGCCAGCAGCTTGGGGGACACCGCAGATACGCAGTATTTT	CASSLGDTADTQYF
TRBV10-1	NA	TRBJ1-1	TRBD1	TGCGCCAGCAGTGACGGGACAGGGCCAGCCGGAGCTTTCTTT	CASSDGTGPAGAFF
TRBV27	NA	TRBJ1-2	NA	TGTGCCAGCAGTCGGCAGGGTGGTAGATATGGCTACACCTTC	CASSRQGGRYGYTF